This TCR beta chain emerged from a study of a mutant IDH1 vaccine in newly diagnosed glioma. Assay used: immunoSEQ multiplex PCR; TCRdb lists only in-frame clones, some missing. The table includes tens of thousands of clones, under 95% detected once. Time point meaning: week 23, last vaccination. Doses of 300 ug of mutant IDH1 20-mer peptide were given with topical imiquimod. As regards this clone: Its antigen remains unidentified.

The TCR originated in a man aged 45 to 65 with glioma. Sample: PBMCs, taken from a glioma patient whose treatment included an IDH1 peptide vaccine.

CDR3 protein: CAWSVGTLVRNQPQHF. CDR3 nucleotide sequence: TGTGCCTGGAGTGTAGGGACCCTAGTTCGCAATCAGCCCCAGCATTTT. The V call is TRBV30, the J call TRBJ1-5; D is possibly TRBD1 (5 bases). With 0 bases removed from V and 2 bases from J, the gap between germline ends came to 14 bases. Germline V gene sequence: CDR1 GTSNPN, CDR2 SVGIG (reference sequence). The CDR3 has 16 amino acids.